A selection of T cell receptor beta chains follows, all from one sample in a study of T cells in Graves' hyperthyroidism and ophthalmopathy. TCRdb ran MiXCR on the multiplex PCR reads and lists one entry per CDR3 protein. The repertoire holds approximately 400,000 distinct CDR3 sequences, with about 19% as singletons. The sequenced material came from blood. These receptors were taken from a woman aged 18-29 years with Graves' hyperthyroidism. The CDR3 runs from the conserved cysteine through the conserved F or W. The D gene is left open where the match is weak. Only some rows state a clone size, as once, few, many or a class for expanded clones.

J gene	V gene	D gene	clone size	CDR3 DNA	CDR3 protein
TRBJ2-2	TRBV2	NA	many	TGTGCCAGCAGCCTGGGAGGCGGGGAGCTGTTTTTT	CASSLGGGELFF
TRBJ2-5	TRBV6-5	NA	many	TGTGCCAGCAGTTACGACTGGCAAGAGACCCAGTACTTC	CASSYDWQETQYF
TRBJ2-4	TRBV12-3/TRBV12-4	TRBD1	many	TGTGCCAGCAGCTGGGGACAGACCTTAGCCAAAAACATTCAGTACTTC	CASSWGQTLAKNIQYF
TRBJ1-5	TRBV2	TRBD1	many	TGTGCCAGCAGTGTTACAGGGGAGAGAGATCAGCCCCAGCATTTT	CASSVTGERDQPQHF
TRBJ2-7	TRBV19	TRBD2	NA	TGTGCCAGTAGTGCCGGGACTAGCGGGCCCTACGAGCAGTACTTC	CASSAGTSGPYEQYF
TRBJ2-2	TRBV5-1	NA	many	TGCGCCAGCAGCTATGACATGGGTCCCACCGGGGAGCTGTTTTTT	CASSYDMGPTGELFF
TRBJ1-1	TRBV30	NA	many	TGTGCCTGGACAGTCATGAACACTGAAGCTTTCTTT	CAWTVMNTEAFF
TRBJ1-5	TRBV6-1	TRBD1	NA	TGTGCCAGCAGTGGGCGGACAGGGGGCGATCAGCCCCAGCATTTT	CASSGRTGGDQPQHF
TRBJ1-2	TRBV11-1	TRBD1	NA	TGTGCCAGCAGCTTAGTGCCTGGGGCAGGGGGCGACTATGGCTACACCTTC	CASSLVPGAGGDYGYTF
TRBJ2-3	TRBV6-1	TRBD1	NA	TGTGCCAGCAGTGAGGTACCCGGGACAGGGGGCCCAGATACGCAGTATTTT	CASSEVPGTGGPDTQYF
TRBJ1-5	TRBV6-2/TRBV6-3	NA	once	TGTGCCAGCAGCCAGGGACATCCGGGCTATAGCAATCAGCCCCAGCATTTT	CASSQGHPGYSNQPQHF
TRBJ1-1	TRBV12-3/TRBV12-4	NA	NA	TGTGCCAGCAGTTTTTTAAGGATCAAAACGGGATACACTGAAGCTTTCTTT	CASSFLRIKTGYTEAFF